This T cell receptor (beta chain) was recorded in a study of blood T cell repertoires in COVID-19. Assay used: immunoSEQ multiplex PCR; TCRdb lists only in-frame clones, some missing. This sample yields a few hundred thousand clones, of which roughly four fifths are seen a single time; approximately 5% belongs to the top ten. Across 20 to 25 US areas, participants ranged in age from roughly 18 to 95 years. Participants reported their clinical history, and cohort assignment relied on those reports. Recovery meant two consecutive negative NP/OP PCR tests, professional clearance, or resolved symptoms. The ends lost 0 bases at V and 4 bases at J; junction bases unmatched: 8. The CDR3 contains 17 residues. Germline V lookup: CDR1 ENHRY, CDR2 SYGVKD.

The chain carries TRBV10-3 and TRBJ1-5, with 8 bases lining up with TRBD1. The sequence was obtained from a woman aged 50 to 65 who had recovered from COVID-19. The sequenced material came from PBMCs or T cells enriched from blood (not recorded which). This chain's CDR3 is CAISESKDRVLNQPQHF. CDR3 bases: TGTGCCATCAGTGAGTCGAAGGACAGGGTGCTAAATCAGCCCCAGCATTTT.